The text below deals with one T cell receptor (beta chain). This clonotype appeared many times. The specificity of this receptor is unknown. No qualities accompany the bases; no much larger clone lies one base away. These data come from a study of response to subunit inactivated influenza vaccine (dated by TCRdb to between 2018 and 2020). General notes on the study: To follow how T cells responded to a trivalent subunit inactivated influenza vaccine, the researchers relied on deep quantitative profiling of the T cell receptor repertoire.

What the research found in general, with its limitations: The authors suggested that each seasonal influenza vaccination may recruit only a limited number of new T cells.

The protocol used for the library was RT-PCR. Sequenced using an Illumina HiSeq 2500. The raw public reads went through TCRdb reprocessing: fastp at Q25, MiXCR clone calling, in-frame beta chains kept. Entries are consolidated by CDR3 protein sequence, retaining the most common genes and DNA. This sample comprises a few hundred thousand distinct CDR3 sequences, over 20% of them detected only once. The top ten clonotypes cover around 10% of the sample. The cysteine opens and the phenylalanine closes a CDR3 of 16 amino acids. Kept here is only the CDR3 DNA, which spans 48 bases and is read in frame from base 1. CDR1 MNHNY and CDR2 SVGAGI were looked up in the germline V gene (reference sequence). Trimming takes 10 bases off V and 0 bases off J; junction bases not matched to a gene: 10.

The sequence was obtained from a man aged 50 to 75 who received an inactivated influenza vaccine. Donor details come from another sample of the same person, matched by shared clones. Here the chain combines TRBV6-6 and TRBJ1-5; a stretch of 9 junction bases matches TRBD1. The sample here was PBMCs from blood, taken less than 22 months after vaccination. CDR3 protein: CAITGGPAVSNQPQHF. The DNA sequence follows: TGTGCCATTACAGGGGGCCCGGCCGTTAGCAATCAGCCCCAGCATTTT.